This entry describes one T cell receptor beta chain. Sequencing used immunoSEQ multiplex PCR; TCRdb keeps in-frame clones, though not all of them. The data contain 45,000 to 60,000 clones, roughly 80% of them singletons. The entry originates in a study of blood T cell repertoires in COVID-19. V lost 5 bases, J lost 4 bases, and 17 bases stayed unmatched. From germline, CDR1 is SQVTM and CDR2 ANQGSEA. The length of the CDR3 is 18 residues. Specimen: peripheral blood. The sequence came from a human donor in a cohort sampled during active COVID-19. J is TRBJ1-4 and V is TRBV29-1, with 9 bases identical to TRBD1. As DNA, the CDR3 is TGCAGCGTTTGCTACAGGGGGCTCTTAGAGGGGGGTAATGAAAAACTGTTTTTT. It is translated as CSVCYRGLLEGGNEKLFF.